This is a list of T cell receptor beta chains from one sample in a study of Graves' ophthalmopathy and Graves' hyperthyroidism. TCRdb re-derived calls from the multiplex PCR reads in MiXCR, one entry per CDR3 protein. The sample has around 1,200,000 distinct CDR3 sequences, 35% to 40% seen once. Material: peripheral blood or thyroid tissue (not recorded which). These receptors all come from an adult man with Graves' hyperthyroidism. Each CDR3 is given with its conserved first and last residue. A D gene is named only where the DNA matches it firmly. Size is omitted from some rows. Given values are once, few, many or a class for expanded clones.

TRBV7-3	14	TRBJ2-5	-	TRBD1	CASSAQGAQETQYF	TGTGCCAGCAGCGCACAGGGGGCGCAAGAGACCCAGTACTTC
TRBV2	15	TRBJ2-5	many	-	CASRPRGLRQETQYF	TGTGCCAGCAGGCCCCGGGGGCTGAGGCAAGAGACCCAGTACTTC
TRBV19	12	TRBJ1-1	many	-	CASSGYGREAFF	TGTGCCAGTAGTGGGTATGGACGGGAAGCTTTCTTT
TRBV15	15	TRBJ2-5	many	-	CATSRERGYQETQYF	TGTGCCACCAGCAGAGAGCGGGGCTACCAAGAGACCCAGTACTTC
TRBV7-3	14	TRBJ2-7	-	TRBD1	CASSATSTGAEQYF	TGTGCCAGCAGTGCTACCTCAACAGGGGCCGAGCAGTACTTC
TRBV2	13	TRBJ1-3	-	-	CASSPQGGNTIYF	TGTGCCAGCAGTCCACAGGGCGGAAACACCATATATTTT
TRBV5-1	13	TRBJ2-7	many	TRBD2	CASSSSSGYEQYF	TGTGCCAGCAGCAGCTCTAGCGGCTACGAGCAGTACTTC
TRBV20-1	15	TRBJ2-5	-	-	CSASRDSSLKETQYF	TGCAGTGCTAGCCGGGACTCATCACTAAAAGAGACCCAGTACTTC
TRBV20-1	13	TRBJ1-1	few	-	CSVARGGQPEAFF	TGCAGTGTCGCTCGGGGGGGCCAACCAGAAGCTTTCTTT
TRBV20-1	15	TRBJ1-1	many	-	CSARRAGAPNTEAFF	TGCAGTGCTAGAAGGGCAGGGGCGCCGAACACTGAAGCTTTCTTT
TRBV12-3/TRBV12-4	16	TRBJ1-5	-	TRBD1	CASSPLDRGSNQPQHF	TGTGCCAGCAGTCCTCTCGACAGGGGTAGCAATCAGCCCCAGCATTTT
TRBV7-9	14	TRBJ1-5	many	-	CASSLVDSAQPQHF	TGTGCCAGCAGCTTAGTTGACAGCGCTCAGCCCCAGCATTTT
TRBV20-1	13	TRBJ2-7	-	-	CSVKGDYSYEQYF	TGCAGTGTCAAGGGGGACTACTCCTACGAGCAGTACTTC
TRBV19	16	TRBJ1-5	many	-	CASSPLPGKSNQPQHF	TGTGCCAGTAGTCCCCTGCCCGGGAAGAGCAATCAGCCCCAGCATTTT
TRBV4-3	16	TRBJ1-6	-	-	CASSQDPGAGNSPLHF	TGCGCCAGCAGCCAAGATCCGGGGGCAGGAAATTCACCCCTCCACTTT
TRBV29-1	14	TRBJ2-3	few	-	CSYAERGATDTQYF	TGCAGCTACGCCGAACGAGGGGCGACAGATACGCAGTATTTT
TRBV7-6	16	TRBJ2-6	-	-	CASSPTESSGANVLTF	TGTGCCAGCAGCCCAACTGAATCCTCTGGGGCCAACGTCCTGACTTTC
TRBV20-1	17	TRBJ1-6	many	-	CSARPPAGTAVSVALHF	TGCAGTGCTAGACCGCCCGCCGGGACTGCGGTGTCTGTCGCCCTCCACTTT
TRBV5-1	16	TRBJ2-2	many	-	CASSLLRGGDTGELFF	TGCGCCAGCAGCTTGTTGAGGGGGGGCGACACCGGGGAGCTGTTTTTT
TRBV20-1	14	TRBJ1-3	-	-	CSARSTGIGNTIYF	TGCAGTGCTAGGAGTACAGGGATTGGAAACACCATATATTTT
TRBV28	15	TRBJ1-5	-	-	CASSPRQRYNQPQHF	TGTGCCAGCAGTCCACGACAGCGATACAATCAGCCCCAGCATTTT
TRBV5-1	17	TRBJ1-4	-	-	CASSLARLGPANEKLFF	TGCGCCAGCAGCTTGGCTCGGCTAGGGCCGGCTAATGAAAAACTGTTTTTT
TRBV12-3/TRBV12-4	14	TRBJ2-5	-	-	CASSIQAHQETQYF	TGTGCCAGCAGTATACAGGCTCACCAAGAGACCCAGTACTTC
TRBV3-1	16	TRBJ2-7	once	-	CASSQGFPLASYEQYF	TGTGCCAGCAGCCAAGGTTTCCCTTTGGCTAGCTACGAGCAGTACTTC
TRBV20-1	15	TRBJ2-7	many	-	CSARGGAPRTYEQYF	TGCAGTGCTAGAGGGGGGGCCCCTCGAACCTACGAGCAGTACTTC
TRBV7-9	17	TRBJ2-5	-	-	CASSRGASKRGAADLYF	TGTGCCAGCAGCCGGGGGGCCTCGAAAAGAGGAGCGGCTGACTTGTACTTC
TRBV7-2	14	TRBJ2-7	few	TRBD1	CASSPGQVLYEQYF	TGTGCCAGCAGCCCCGGACAGGTTCTCTACGAGCAGTACTTC
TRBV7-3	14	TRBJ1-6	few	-	CASSLGDLGSPLHF	TGTGCCAGCAGCTTGGGGGATTTGGGGTCACCCCTCCACTTT
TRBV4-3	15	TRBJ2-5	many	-	CASSQDWGVQETQYF	TGCGCCAGCAGCCAAGATTGGGGAGTCCAAGAGACCCAGTACTTC
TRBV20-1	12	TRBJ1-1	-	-	CSATGVGTEAFF	TGCAGTGCTACGGGGGTCGGGACTGAAGCTTTCTTT
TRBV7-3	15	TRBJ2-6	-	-	CASSLGIAGANVLTF	TGTGCCAGCAGCTTAGGCATAGCTGGGGCCAACGTCCTGACTTTC
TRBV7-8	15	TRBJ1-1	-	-	CASSGPRGGSTEAFF	TGTGCCAGCAGCGGGCCCCGGGGAGGGAGCACTGAAGCTTTCTTT
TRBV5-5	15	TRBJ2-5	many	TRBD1	CASSLIQGARETQYF	TGTGCCAGCAGCTTGATACAGGGGGCGCGGGAGACCCAGTACTTC
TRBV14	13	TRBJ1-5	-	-	CASSQDEGGSQHF	TGTGCCAGCAGCCAAGATGAGGGAGGTTCCCAGCATTTT
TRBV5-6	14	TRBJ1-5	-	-	CASTAGPNNQPQHF	TGTGCCAGCACCGCAGGACCGAACAATCAGCCCCAGCATTTT
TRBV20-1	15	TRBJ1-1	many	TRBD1	CSARDRHRGHTEAFF	TGCAGTGCTAGAGATCGGCACAGGGGTCACACTGAAGCTTTCTTT
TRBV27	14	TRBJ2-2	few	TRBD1	CASSFDRATGELFF	TGTGCCAGCAGTTTCGACAGGGCCACCGGGGAGCTGTTTTTT
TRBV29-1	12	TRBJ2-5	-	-	CSVSPGWETQYF	TGCAGCGTTTCACCAGGGTGGGAGACCCAGTACTTC